What follows are 20 T cell receptor beta chains derived from one specimen sequenced in a study of blood T cell repertoires in COVID-19. The repertoire was sequenced with immunoSEQ multiplex PCR; TCRdb's copy has only in-frame clones and lacks some. The sample has approximately 270,000 clones, approximately 85% seen once. Material: peripheral blood. Receptors originate from a human donor with COVID-19, enrolled during active disease. The donor label of this sample is uncertain.

This sequence joins TRBV29-1 and TRBJ1-1; 10 bases are a match to TRBD1. The junction had 7 bases not matched to a gene; V was cut back by 4 bases and J by 8 bases. The CDR3 is made up of 13 amino acids. CDR1 is SQVTM, CDR2 ANQGSEA, per germline. In nucleotides, the CDR3 is TGCAGCGTTGTATTGGGACAGGGGACCGAAGCTTTCTTT. Its translation: CSVVLGQGTEAFF.

The J gene is TRBJ2-1, the V gene TRBV6-4; 8 nucleotides line up with TRBD2. Unmatched junction bases numbered 6, after V lost 5 bases and J lost 3 bases. The CDR3 sequence is 15 residues long. CDR1 and CDR2 from the germline V gene are MRHNA and SNTAGT. The CDR3 sequence: CASSSREGGYNEQFF. CDR3 DNA: TGTGCCAGCAGTTCCCGGGAGGGGGGCTACAATGAGCAGTTCTTC.

CDR3 in amino acids: CAISESIGGRAFF. The CDR3 DNA reads as TGTGCCATCAGTGAGTCAATTGGGGGCCGGGCTTTCTTT. This chain uses TRBV10-3 with TRBJ1-1; D perhaps matches TRBD1 (6 bases). The CDR3 length is 13 residues. The V end was cut by 0 bases, the J end by 11 bases, with 13 bases between. CDR1 ENHRY and CDR2 SYGVKD come from the germline V gene.

The CDR3 region is CASSLATSGRIDEQYF. The DNA of the CDR3 is TGCGCCAGCAGCTTGGCGACTAGCGGGAGGATCGACGAGCAGTACTTC. V and J are TRBV5-1 and TRBJ2-7, with 13 bases aligning to TRBD2. Germline CDR1 and CDR2: SGHRS and YFSETQ. V dropped 0 bases and J dropped 5; count of bases not matched to a gene: 5. This CDR3 is built from 16 residues.

The CDR3 DNA follows: TGCAGCGTTGATTGGAGAAACACCGGGGAGCTGTTTTTT. As protein: CSVDWRNTGELFF. V is TRBV29-1 and J is TRBJ2-2, with D unresolved. The CDR3 loop spans 13 amino acids. The germline gives CDR1 SQVTM, CDR2 ANQGSEA. The V end was cut by 3 bases, the J end by 2 bases, with 7 bases between.

The rearrangement joins TRBV19 to TRBJ1-3; 7 nucleotides align to TRBD1. CDR1 is LNHDA and CDR2 is SQIVND in the germline V gene (reference sequence). The J segment lost 2 bases and the V segment lost 9 bases, leaving 13 bases of the junction unmatched. The CDR3 contains 16 residues. The CDR3 sequence: CASEPVRDRAGNTIYF. CDR3 nucleotide sequence: TGTGCCAGCGAGCCGGTCCGGGACAGAGCTGGAAACACCATATATTTT.

This clone came up once. This rearrangement joins TRBV10-3 to TRBJ1-2, with D perhaps matching TRBD1 (5 bases). Trimming cost V 3 bases and J 8 bases, with 22 bases left between them. The CDR3 runs 16 residues. Germline V gene data show CDR1 as ENHRY and CDR2 as SYGVKD. The CDR3 DNA reads as TGTGCCATCAGTGACTCTACCGGGGGACCGCCCTACGGCTACACCTTC. This codes for CAISDSTGGPPYGYTF.

V and J are TRBV7-2 and TRBJ2-3, with D uncertain. The CDR3 has 12 amino acids. V lost 5 bases and J lost 0, with 3 bases in between. The V gene's germline CDR1 is SGHTA and CDR2 FQGNSA. The CDR3 loop reads CASSPSTDTQYF. The CDR3 nucleotides read TGTGCCAGCAGCCCGAGCACAGATACGCAGTATTTT.

This clone was detected once. The chain links TRBV5-1 to TRBJ2-3, with D maybe TRBD2 (6 bases). Trimming removed 7 bases at V and 4 bases at J, with 10 bases between. Germline CDR1 reads SGHRS; CDR2 reads YFSETQ. CDR3 length: 12 amino acids. The CDR3 DNA sequence: TGCGCCAGCCGACTAGTTTCAGATACGCAGTATTTT. This gives the protein CASRLVSDTQYF.

The V and J genes are TRBV20-1 and TRBJ1-2; D remains ambiguous. Trimming cost V 5 bases and J 3 bases, with 4 bases left between them. This CDR3 is built from 10 residues. Looked up from germline, CDR1 is DFQATT and CDR2 is SNEGSKA (reference sequence). The CDR3 reads CSAPDYGYTF. Here the CDR3 DNA reads TGCAGTGCTCCGGACTATGGCTACACCTTC.

This clone was seen more than once but under ten times. The chain is built from TRBV4-1 and TRBJ2-1, with D possibly being TRBD2 (6 bases). Per germline, CDR1 MGHRA and CDR2 YSYEKL. V lost 4 bases to trimming and J lost 8 bases, with 27 bases between them. CDR3 length: 18 amino acids. The CDR3 is CASSPVLVVSGRGDEQFF. CDR3 coding DNA: TGCGCCAGCAGCCCGGTTTTGGTTGTCTCTGGGCGCGGGGATGAGCAGTTCTTC.

This chain connects TRBV19 to TRBJ1-1; D call uncertain. The germline V and J ends were trimmed by 5 bases and 2 bases, with 9 bases remaining between them. This CDR3 has 13 residues. Germline V gene lookup returns CDR1 LNHDA and CDR2 SQIVND (reference sequence). For the CDR3, the DNA is TGTGCCAGTAGTCCGGCGGTCAACACTGAAGCTTTCTTT. Protein sequence: CASSPAVNTEAFF.

The chain links TRBV3-1 (or the pseudogene TRBV3-2) to TRBJ2-2; 8 bases match TRBD2. In germline, CDR1 is LGHDT, CDR2 YNNKEL (reference sequence). The trim removed 1 base at V and 5 bases at J, leaving 3 bases unmatched. This CDR3 is 15 amino acids long. CDR3 bases: TGTGCCAGCAGCCAAGTAGCGGGAACGACCGGGGAGCTGTTTTTT. It specifies CASSQVAGTTGELFF.

V and J are TRBV30 and TRBJ1-1, with a weak D call TRBD1 (6 bases). Germline V gene data show CDR1 as GTSNPN and CDR2 as SVGIG (reference sequence). V lost 2 bases and J 3 bases, leaving 10 bases between the germline ends. This CDR3 spans 13 amino acids. Here the CDR3 reads CAWSPNRDTEAFF. In DNA, the CDR3 is TGTGCCTGGAGTCCTAACAGGGACACTGAAGCTTTCTTT.

This chain connects TRBV6-5 to TRBJ1-4, with TRBD1 matching over 8 bases. This CDR3 is 15 amino acids long. Germline V CDR1 and CDR2: MNHEY, SVGAGI. J gave up 4 bases and V 2 bases, and 3 bases lay outside the gene matches. The chain's CDR3 is CASSYADRGNEKLFF. The CDR3 nucleotides read TGTGCCAGCAGTTACGCCGACAGGGGTAATGAAAAACTGTTTTTT.

The rearrangement joins TRBV9 to TRBJ1-2; 7 positions agree with TRBD1. The CDR3 contains 14 residues. The V and J ends lost 4 bases and 8 bases, in that order; junction bases with no gene match: 11. Germline CDR1 is SGDLS and CDR2 is YYNGEE. The CDR3 spells CASSPTQGSRGYTF. CDR3 DNA: TGTGCCAGCAGCCCAACACAGGGGAGTAGAGGCTACACCTTC.

The J gene is TRBJ2-3, the V gene TRBV28; 7 nucleotides agree with TRBD2. The germline gives CDR1 MDHEN, CDR2 SYDVKM. Trimming took 6 bases from V and 0 from J; bases not matched to a gene: 24. There are 21 residues in the CDR3. The CDR3 protein is CASRPPPSSGAIMGSTDTQYF. The CDR3 region has the DNA TGTGCCAGCAGGCCCCCCCCGTCTAGCGGAGCCATCATGGGTAGCACAGATACGCAGTATTTT.

V usage is TRBV21-1 and J usage is TRBJ1-6. TRBV21-1 is a documented pseudogene. The CDR3 sequence is 15 residues long. CDR3 sequence: CASSRQVTGDSPLHF. In nucleotides, the CDR3 is TGTGCCAGCAGCCGCCAGGTAACGGGGGATTCACCCCTCCACTTT.

This chain joins TRBV7-9 and TRBJ2-3, with 7 bases that match TRBD2. V lost 5 bases, J lost 2 bases, and 7 bases stayed unmatched. Per germline, CDR1 SEHNR and CDR2 FQNEAQ (reference sequence). CDR3 size: 15 residues. The CDR3 nucleotides are TGTGCCAGCAGCCCTACTAGCGAGTACACAGATACGCAGTATTTT. Protein: CASSPTSEYTDTQYF.

The CDR3 DNA is TGTGCCAGCAGTTACTCTGGTAGCTCTGTGGGAGAGACCCAGTACTTC. Its protein product is CASSYSGSSVGETQYF. V is TRBV6-2 or TRBV6-3 and J is TRBJ2-5; D unclear. The CDR3 contains 16 residues. The V gene lost 0 bases and the J gene lost 4 bases, with 15 bases spanning the gap. Germline V lookup: CDR1 MNHEY, CDR2 SVGEGT.